This TCR beta chain was recorded in a study of CD8+ T cells in alopecia areata. In each case, RNA was isolated and then reverse transcribed into cDNA as the sequencing template. Profiling relied on immunoSEQ multiplex PCR, and the TCRdb table lists in-frame clones only, not all of them. Of about 200,000 clones listed, about 61% are singletons. Starting from PBMCs, sorting isolated CD4+ and CD8+ T cells. Trimming removed 3 bases at V and 2 bases at J, with 7 bases between. The CDR3 length is 13 residues. Germline lookup yields CDR1 SGDLS and CDR2 YYNGEE. V and J are TRBV9 and TRBJ2-3; D possibly uses TRBD1 or TRBD2 (6 bases each). The receptor's source is a human donor in good health. Sequenced input: CD8+ T cells sorted from blood. Here the CDR3 DNA reads TGTGCCAGCAGCGGGGGGGCCACAGATACGCAGTATTTT. This sequence encodes CASSGGATDTQYF.